This T cell receptor beta chain was recorded in a study of T cells in Graves' hyperthyroidism and ophthalmopathy. General study findings and limits: In the blood, most expanded thyroid clonotypes above 0.001 appeared as well.

RNA transcripts yielded amplified TCR beta CDR3 regions. The HTBI primer set served for first-round RT-PCR of the TCR CDR3. TCRdb redid the calling of the multiplex PCR reads with MiXCR, one entry per CDR3 protein. Of about 600,000 distinct CDR3 sequences listed, 16% are singletons. This clonotype was seen more than once but under ten times. Its target is not known. Per germline, CDR1 SQVTM and CDR2 ANQGSEA. V was cut by 3 bases and J by 0 bases, with 3 bases left in between. CDR3 length equals 12 residues. The specimen sequenced was blood. The chain uses TRBV29-1 and TRBJ1-3; D unresolved. This sequence originates from a woman between 40 and 55 years old with Graves' ophthalmopathy. The CDR3 loop reads CSVDVSGNTIYF. The CDR3 nucleotides are TGCAGCGTTGACGTCTCTGGAAACACCATATATTTT.